The entry below describes one T cell receptor beta chain. Its antigen is undetermined. TCRdb's table, derived via immunoSEQ multiplex PCR, lists solely in-frame clones and lacks some. The sample includes some 240,000 clones, roughly 84% of them seen just once. These data originate in a study of cytomegalovirus exposure and HLA in healthy donors. Regarding the study as a whole: With high specificity and sensitivity, the classifier reportedly diagnosed cytomegalovirus status.

CDR3 length equals 15 residues. Per germline, CDR1 SGHNT and CDR2 YYREEE (reference sequence). After removal of 4 bases from V and 2 bases from J, the junction contained 6 bases not matched to a gene. The clonotype comes from a woman aged 18-29 years in good health and CMV-seropositive. Input material: PBMCs. The V call is TRBV5-4, the J call TRBJ2-7; TRBD1 matches 10 bases. The CDR3 DNA reads TGTGCCAGCAGCGCGAGGACAGGGGGACCCTACGAGCAGTACTTC. Its translation is CASSARTGGPYEQYF. The full variable domain, rest sourced from reference TRBV5-4 and TRBJ2-7, is ETGVTQSPTHLIKTRGQQVTLRCSSQSGHNTVSWYQQALGQGPQFIFQYYREEENGRGNFPPRFSGLQFPNYSSELNVNALELDDSALYLCASSARTGGPYEQYFGPGTRLTVT.